The entry below gives a single TCR beta chain sequence along with its context. This specimen belongs to a study of T cell responses to AZD1222 COVID-19 vaccine. Generated by immunoSEQ multiplex PCR, the TCRdb table keeps only in-frame clones and is missing some. The sample carries 150,000 to 190,000 clones, around nine tenths recorded once. This CDR3 has 18 amino acids. This chain uses TRBV21-1 with TRBJ1-6. TRBV21-1 is a listed pseudogene. The TCR comes from an adult who had recovered from COVID-19. Specimen: peripheral blood, collected after recovery from COVID-19. The CDR3 region has the DNA TGTGCCAGCAGCAAAGTTATTGGGGGGGGCAGCTATAATTCACCCCTCCACTTT. Translated, it gives CASSKVIGGGSYNSPLHF.